Listed below are T cell receptor beta chains from one sample, sequenced in a study of early T cells in non-severe SARS-CoV-2 infection. MiXCR was run by TCRdb on the 5' RACE reads, yielding one entry per CDR3 protein. The sample has approximately 73,000 distinct CDR3 sequences; 9.5% to 15% are singletons. Source material: whole blood. The receptors derive from an adult who was a healthcare worker with PCR-confirmed SARS-CoV-2 infection or an uninfected control (not recorded which). CDR3s include the opening cysteine and the closing phenylalanine or tryptophan. D genes are given only for firm matches. Size is omitted from some rows. Given values are once, few, many or a class for expanded clones.

d_gene | j_gene | v_gene | abundance | CDR3aa | CDR3nt
. | TRBJ2-7 | TRBV29-1 | many | CSVETENSYEQYF | TGCAGCGTTGAAACAGAAAACTCCTACGAGCAGTACTTC
. | TRBJ2-7 | TRBV29-1 | . | CSVEGTSGGYEQYF | TGCAGCGTCGAGGGGACATCCGGGGGCTACGAGCAGTACTTC
TRBD2 | TRBJ2-7 | TRBV12-3/TRBV12-4 | many | CASSSSGSSEQYF | TGTGCCAGCAGCTCTAGCGGGAGTTCCGAGCAGTACTTC
TRBD2 | TRBJ2-7 | TRBV6-2/TRBV6-3 | few | CASSSGAGIHLEQYF | TGTGCCAGCAGTTCCGGAGCGGGAATTCACCTTGAGCAGTACTTC
. | TRBJ1-6 | TRBV6-2/TRBV6-3 | medium-sized | CASSYRPDSDSPLHF | TGTGCCAGCAGTTACCGACCTGATTCGGATTCACCCCTCCACTTT
TRBD2 | TRBJ2-3 | TRBV7-9 | few | CASSLSGGALDTQYF | TGTGCCAGCAGCCTGAGCGGGGGGGCCTTAGATACGCAGTATTTT
. | TRBJ1-6 | TRBV27 | . | CASSLRAGDSPLHF | TGCGCCAGCAGTCTCCGGGCCGGGGATTCACCCCTCCACTTT
. | TRBJ1-6 | TRBV18 | . | CASSPTRPKDNSPLHF | TGTGCCAGCTCACCAACCCGACCCAAAGATAATTCACCCCTCCACTTT
TRBD1 | TRBJ2-7 | TRBV11-2 | many | CASSLVTGTAFYEQYF | TGTGCCAGCAGCTTAGTGACAGGGACAGCCTTCTACGAGCAGTACTTC
. | TRBJ1-2 | TRBV6-1 | many | CASSDLWDGTTGYTF | TGTGCCAGCAGTGATCTTTGGGACGGTACTACTGGCTACACCTTC
. | TRBJ2-7 | TRBV2 | many | CASSGRARAYEQYF | TGTGCCAGCAGTGGTCGGGCCCGGGCCTACGAGCAGTACTTC
. | TRBJ2-3 | TRBV24-1 | . | CATSDPPPDTQYF | TGTGCCACCAGTGATCCCCCGCCAGATACGCAGTATTTT
. | TRBJ1-5 | TRBV19 | many | CASSPSQGYSNQPQHF | TGTGCCAGTAGCCCAAGTCAAGGGTATAGCAATCAGCCCCAGCATTTT
TRBD1 | TRBJ2-7 | TRBV7-2 | . | CASSLGQGGPYEQYF | TGTGCCAGCAGCTTAGGACAGGGGGGACCCTACGAGCAGTACTTC
TRBD1 | TRBJ2-4 | TRBV7-2 | many | CASSATGKNIQYF | TGTGCCAGCAGCGCGACAGGGAAAAACATTCAGTACTTC
TRBD1 | TRBJ1-3 | TRBV7-6 | . | CASSRWDSEAGNTIYF | TGTGCCAGCAGCCGATGGGACAGTGAAGCTGGAAACACCATATATTTT